This T cell receptor (beta chain) derives from a study of blood T cell repertoires in COVID-19. Using immunoSEQ multiplex PCR, the repertoire was profiled, and TCRdb retains in-frame clones only, with some absent. The sample holds more than 200,000 clones, around nine tenths seen once. The germline V gene encodes CDR1 SGHTA and CDR2 FQGTGA. CDR3 length equals 13 residues. Between the trimmed V and J ends, which lost 1 base and 8 bases, there was a span of 11 bases. This clone was observed a single time. The source is a woman between 25 and 40 years old who had recovered from COVID-19. Source material: PBMCs or T cells enriched from blood (not recorded which). The chain combines TRBV7-3 with TRBJ1-1; no clear D gene. CDR3 sequence: CASSLIEGAEAFF. The CDR3 DNA sequence: TGTGCCAGCAGCTTAATAGAGGGAGCGGAAGCTTTCTTT.